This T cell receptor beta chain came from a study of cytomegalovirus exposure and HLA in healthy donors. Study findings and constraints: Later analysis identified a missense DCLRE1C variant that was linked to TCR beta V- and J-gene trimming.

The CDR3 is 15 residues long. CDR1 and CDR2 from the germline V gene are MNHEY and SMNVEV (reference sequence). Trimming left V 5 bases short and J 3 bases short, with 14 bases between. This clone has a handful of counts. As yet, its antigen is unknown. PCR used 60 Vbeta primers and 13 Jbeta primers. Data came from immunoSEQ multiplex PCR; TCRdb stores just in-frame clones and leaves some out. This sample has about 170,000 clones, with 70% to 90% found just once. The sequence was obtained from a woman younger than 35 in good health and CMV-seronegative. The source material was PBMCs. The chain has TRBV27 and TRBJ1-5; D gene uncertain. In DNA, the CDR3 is TGTGCCAGCAGTGTGGCCCCCCTCCCCAATCAGCCCCAGCATTTT. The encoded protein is CASSVAPLPNQPQHF.